The T cell receptor (beta chain) described here comes from a study of OX40 agonist ivuxolimab in advanced cancers. Findings and limits, study-wide: Antigen targets of the expanded peripheral T cells went undetermined.

In the case of this clone: Its specificity is unknown.

Per germline, CDR1 SEHNR and CDR2 FQNEAQ (reference sequence). Trimming pared 4 bases from V and 4 bases from J, leaving 13 bases between. The CDR3 totals 15 residues. This table comes from immunoSEQ multiplex PCR, and its TCRdb copy is limited to in-frame clones, with some not included. The sample has approximately 82,000 clones; 85% are singletons. V gene TRBV7-9 combines with J gene TRBJ1-4; a possible D gene is TRBD1 (5 bases). Specimen: CD4+ or CD8+ T cells sorted from blood, collected in a trial of the OX40 agonist ivuxolimab. The clonotype comes from an adult with an advanced solid tumor such as melanoma, head and neck, liver or kidney cancer. This CDR3 is CASSSRLGLNEKLFF. CDR3 nucleotides: TGTGCCAGCAGCTCCAGACTGGGGCTTAATGAAAAACTGTTTTTT.